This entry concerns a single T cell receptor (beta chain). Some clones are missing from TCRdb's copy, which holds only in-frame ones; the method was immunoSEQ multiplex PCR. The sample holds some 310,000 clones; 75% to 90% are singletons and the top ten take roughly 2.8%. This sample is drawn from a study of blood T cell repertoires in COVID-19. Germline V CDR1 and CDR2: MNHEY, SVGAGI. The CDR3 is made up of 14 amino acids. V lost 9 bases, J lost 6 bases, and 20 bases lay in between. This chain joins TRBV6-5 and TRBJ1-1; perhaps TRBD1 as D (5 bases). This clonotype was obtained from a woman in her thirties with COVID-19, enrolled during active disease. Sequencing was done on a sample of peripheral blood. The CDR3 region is CASHRGGVEAEAFF. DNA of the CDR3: TGTGCCAGTCACCGGGGGGGGGTTGAAGCTGAAGCTTTCTTT.